The 11 T cell receptor beta chains given below trace back to one sample, sequenced in a study of blood T cell repertoires in COVID-19. TCRdb's copy holds only in-frame clones and misses some; the assay was immunoSEQ multiplex PCR. The sample consists of tens of thousands of clones, around 83% of them appearing once. Sequenced: peripheral blood. Every receptor here comes from a man aged 55 to 70 with acute or convalescent COVID-19.

The chain carries TRBV28 and TRBJ1-1; 10 positions match TRBD1. J gave up 11 bases and V 5 bases, and 14 bases lay outside the gene matches. This CDR3 region has 15 residues. Germline loops: CDR1 MDHEN, CDR2 SYDVKM. This chain's CDR3 is CASSEPGTGEVWAFF. The CDR3 nucleotides are TGTGCCAGCAGTGAGCCTGGGACAGGGGAGGTTTGGGCTTTCTTT.

The rearrangement uses TRBV11-2 and TRBJ1-6, with 9 bases matching TRBD1. The CDR3 length is 15 residues. Trimming at V came to 6 bases and at J to 13 bases, leaving 13 bases not matched to a gene. Germline V gene sequence: CDR1 SGHAT, CDR2 FQNNGV. The chain's CDR3 is CASRDPGTGRTPLHF. The DNA of the CDR3 is TGTGCCAGCAGGGATCCCGGGACAGGGCGAACCCCCCTCCACTTT.

This clone came up once. This chain links TRBV11-3 with TRBJ2-3; D remains ambiguous. The V and J ends lost 1 base and 8 bases respectively, with 10 bases between them. Germline CDR1 is SGHNT and CDR2 is YENEEA. The CDR3 covers 13 residues. CDR3 sequence reads: CASSLVISGTQYF. Here the CDR3 DNA reads TGTGCCAGCAGCTTAGTCATTTCGGGTACGCAGTATTTT. Based on the CDR3 plus reference TRBV11-3 and TRBJ2-3, the full variable domain is EAGVVQSPRYKIIEKKQPVAFWCNPISGHNTLYWYLQNLGQGPELLIRYENEEAVDDSQLPKDRFSAERLKGVDSTLKIQPAELGDSAVYLCASSLVISGTQYFGPGTRLTVL.

The V and J genes are TRBV28 and TRBJ2-3, with 11 bases matching TRBD2. Trimming cost V 0 bases and J 2 bases; bases outside gene matches: 4. Germline assignment: CDR1 MDHEN and CDR2 SYDVKM. The CDR3 covers 17 residues. Written as DNA, the CDR3 is TGTGCCAGCAGTTTATGGGCTAGCGGGGGGAACACAGATACGCAGTATTTT. Its protein product is CASSLWASGGNTDTQYF.

The chain uses TRBV7-2 and TRBJ2-2; 9 bases fit TRBD1. V was pared by 2 bases and J by 3 bases, with 1 base of the junction left unmatched. The V gene's germline CDR1 is SGHTA and CDR2 FQGNSA. The CDR3 runs 15 residues. The CDR3 coding sequence is TGTGCCAGCAGCTTACGGACAGGGGACACCGGGGAGCTGTTTTTT. Its protein product is CASSLRTGDTGELFF.

The chain has TRBV7-2 and TRBJ2-3; D gene uncertain. Germline assignment: CDR1 SGHTA and CDR2 FQGNSA. There are 14 residues in the CDR3. Between the trimmed V and J ends, which lost 3 bases and 0 bases, there was a span of 7 bases. CDR3 nucleotides: TGTGCCAGCAGCTTTGAAAGCAGCACAGATACGCAGTATTTT. This sequence encodes CASSFESSTDTQYF.

This clone was counted between two and nine times. The rearrangement joins TRBV5-1 to TRBJ2-3; 8 positions agree with TRBD2. Germline V gene sequence: CDR1 SGHRS, CDR2 YFSETQ. The CDR3 length is 15 residues. The J segment lost 2 bases and the V segment lost 3 bases, leaving 5 bases of the junction unmatched. The CDR3 nucleotides read TGCGCCAGCAGCTCAGCGGGGGCCAACACAGATACGCAGTATTTT. Protein sequence: CASSSAGANTDTQYF. Combining the CDR3 with reference TRBV5-1 and TRBJ2-3 gives the whole variable domain KAGVTQTPRYLIKTRGQQVTLSCSPISGHRSVSWYQQTPGQGLQFLFEYFSETQRNKGNFPGRFSGRQFSNSRSEMNVSTLELGDSALYLCASSSAGANTDTQYFGPGTRLTVL.

The chain employs TRBV18 and TRBJ1-1; D gene ambiguous. V shed 3 bases and J shed 0 bases, with 5 bases lying between them. CDR1 and CDR2 (germline): KGHSH, LQKENI. CDR3 length equals 13 residues. The DNA for the CDR3 is TGTGCCAGCTCACCTAGCATGAACACTGAAGCTTTCTTT. Translation gives CASSPSMNTEAFF.

This clone was detected once. CDR3 in DNA: TGTGCCAGCAGTTTATTCATTAATTCACCCCTCCACTTT. This gives the protein CASSLFINSPLHF. The chain combines TRBV28 with TRBJ1-6; D unclear. CDR3 length: 13 residues. V lost 1 base, J lost 6 bases, and 4 bases lay in between. CDR1 and CDR2 (germline): MDHEN, SYDVKM.

The chain combines TRBV18 with TRBJ1-1; 12 positions match TRBD1. Germline loops: CDR1 KGHSH, CDR2 LQKENI. This CDR3 has 16 residues. Trimming cost V 6 bases and J 10 bases; bases outside gene matches: 15. The CDR3, as DNA: TGTGCCAGCTCTCCCGTGGGGACAGGGGGCCTGTTCGGAGCTTTCTTT. It yields the protein CASSPVGTGGLFGAFF.

The chain carries TRBV5-1 and TRBJ2-2, with 11 bases matching TRBD2. Germline V gives CDR1 SGHRS, CDR2 YFSETQ. V gave up 0 bases and J gave up 5 bases; unmatched junction bases: 3. CDR3 length: 16 amino acids. CDR3 sequence (DNA): TGCGCCAGCAGCTTGGTGGCTAGCGGGGGGACCGGGGAGCTGTTTTTT. As protein: CASSLVASGGTGELFF.